Below are 15 T cell receptor beta chains sequenced from a single sample in a study of blood T cell repertoires in COVID-19. Sequenced by immunoSEQ multiplex PCR; TCRdb stores in-frame clones only, minus some. The sample contains about 230,000 clones, approximately 85% of which appear only once. Material for sequencing was peripheral blood. The receptors shown here come from a man aged 40-49 years with acute or convalescent COVID-19.

The chain couples TRBV29-1 to TRBJ2-3, with D maybe TRBD1 (5 bases). Germline values: CDR1 SQVTM, CDR2 ANQGSEA. The CDR3 loop spans 13 amino acids. Trimming cost V 1 base and J 3 bases, with 8 bases left between them. In DNA, the CDR3 is TGCAGCGTTGAAGGGGGCAGTACAGATACGCAGTATTTT. Translation: CSVEGGSTDTQYF.

The chain links TRBV4-1 to TRBJ2-2, with D unresolved. This CDR3 is built from 13 residues. V was cut by 1 base and J by 4 bases, with 4 bases left in between. Germline CDR1 and CDR2: MGHRA and YSYEKL. CDR3 in DNA: TGCGCCAGCAGCCAAGGAGTCACCGGGGAGCTGTTTTTT. Amino acid sequence: CASSQGVTGELFF.

This chain connects TRBV18 to TRBJ2-7; 9 bases fit TRBD1. Germline V CDR1 and CDR2: KGHSH, LQKENI. J lost 3 bases, V lost 5 bases, and 5 bases had no gene match. The length of the CDR3 is 14 residues. The CDR3: CASSAGTGNYEQYF. DNA of the CDR3: TGTGCCAGCTCAGCCGGGACAGGGAACTACGAGCAGTACTTC.

This clone has a handful of counts. The V and J genes are TRBV9 and TRBJ2-1, with a tentative D call TRBD2 (6 bases). Germline V gene lookup returns CDR1 SGDLS and CDR2 YYNGEE. This CDR3 comprises 17 residues. V was trimmed by 4 bases and J by 0 bases, leaving 17 bases between them. The CDR3 protein is CASSTLPGTDSYNEQFF. DNA for the CDR3: TGTGCCAGCAGCACCCTCCCCGGGACTGACTCCTACAATGAGCAGTTCTTC.

This clone was seen more than once but under ten times. This chain links TRBV28 with TRBJ1-3; 7 bases are shared with TRBD1. Trimming cost V 7 bases and J 6 bases; bases outside gene matches: 9. The CDR3 runs 14 residues. Germline V lookup: CDR1 MDHEN, CDR2 SYDVKM. The CDR3 loop reads CASTPDREENTIYF. The CDR3 nucleotides are TGTGCCAGCACCCCCGACAGGGAAGAAAACACCATATATTTT.

V usage is TRBV6-5 and J usage is TRBJ1-1; a possible D gene is TRBD1 (6 bases). The CDR3 spans 15 residues. Trimming removed 5 bases at V and 1 base at J, with 14 bases between. Germline V lookup: CDR1 MNHEY, CDR2 SVGAGI. The CDR3 sequence: CASSQYPTGNTEAFF. The CDR3 region has the DNA TGTGCCAGCAGTCAATACCCGACAGGGAACACTGAAGCTTTCTTT.

With regard to this clone: Since no conserved phenylalanine or tryptophan closes the CDR3, a read error is the likely cause. No DNA is shown, since the ends of the CDR3 on it are uncertain; the CDR3 is the one TCRdb lists. The chain carries TRBV25-1 and TRBJ1-2; TRBD1 reflects the table's D call only, with no check against the DNA. In germline, CDR1 is MGHDK, CDR2 SYGVNS. Including both end residues, the CDR3 is 11 amino acids long. CDR3 in amino acids: CASSGGQGQTI.

V and J are TRBV6-5 and TRBJ1-5; unclear D gene. CDR1 and CDR2 (germline): MNHEY, SVGAGI. V lost 0 bases and J lost 8, with 8 bases in between. CDR3 size: 13 residues. The chain's CDR3 is CASSYSSGEPQHF. CDR3 bases: TGTGCCAGCAGTTACTCTTCCGGGGAGCCCCAGCATTTT.

This clone was seen ten or more times. The chain combines TRBV6-5 with TRBJ1-2, with TRBD1 identical over 7 bases. J lost 7 bases, V lost 7 bases, and 9 bases had no gene match. The CDR3 is 13 residues long. Germline lookup yields CDR1 MNHEY and CDR2 SVGAGI. CDR3 DNA: TGTGCCAGCACCCCAGGGGGGCTAGTTGGCTACACCTTC. The encoded protein is CASTPGGLVGYTF.

This chain joins TRBV5-1 and TRBJ2-7; 13 nucleotides match TRBD2. The CDR3 has 16 amino acids. With 5 bases clipped from V and 2 bases from J, the junction kept 7 bases outside the gene matches. CDR1 is SGHRS and CDR2 is YFSETQ in the germline V gene. The CDR3 is CASSRLAGGSAYEQYF. CDR3 in DNA: TGCGCCAGCAGTAGACTAGCGGGGGGCTCCGCCTACGAGCAGTACTTC.

V gene TRBV2 combines with J gene TRBJ1-6; D may be TRBD1 (5 bases). Trimming stripped 4 bases from V and 3 bases from J, with 13 bases between. Per germline, CDR1 SNHLY and CDR2 FYNNEI. The CDR3 spans 16 residues. CDR3 bases: TGTGCCAGCAGTGTGGGACTGTCCGGCTATAATTCACCCCTCCACTTT. Translating gives CASSVGLSGYNSPLHF.

The CDR3 coding sequence is TGTGCCAGCAGCTTGTCCTGGGACAACTACGAGCAGTACTTC. It encodes CASSLSWDNYEQYF. The gene calls are TRBV5-6 and TRBJ2-7; possibly TRBD1 for D (6 bases). The V gene's germline CDR1 is SGHDT and CDR2 YYEEEE. V shed 1 base and J shed 3 bases, with 11 bases lying between them. The CDR3 totals 14 residues.

The rearrangement uses TRBV2 and TRBJ1-1, with TRBD1 identical over 7 bases. The V gene end was trimmed by 7 bases and the J gene end by 1 base; junction bases not matched to a gene: 6. CDR3 length: 14 amino acids. From germline, CDR1 is SNHLY and CDR2 FYNNEI. The CDR3 here is CASIRWTGNTEAFF. The CDR3 DNA is TGTGCCAGCATTAGATGGACAGGGAACACTGAAGCTTTCTTT.

The rearrangement uses TRBV11-2 and TRBJ2-3; 8 nucleotides align to TRBD1. The CDR3 totals 16 residues. Germline CDR1 is SGHAT and CDR2 is FQNNGV. Trimming cost V 1 base and J 4 bases; bases outside gene matches: 7. CDR3 protein: CASSLGPGGVSDTQYF. The CDR3 DNA follows: TGTGCCAGCAGCTTAGGCCCAGGGGGCGTATCAGATACGCAGTATTTT.

The chain employs TRBV5-1 and TRBJ1-1; 8 bases align to TRBD1. CDR1 and CDR2 (germline): SGHRS, YFSETQ. V shed 4 bases and J 5 bases; nucleotides not matched to a gene: 13. CDR3 length: 16 residues. The DNA for the CDR3 is TGCGCCAGCAGCCAAGCCCCCGACAGGGGTGCTACTGAAGCTTTCTTT. The encoded protein is CASSQAPDRGATEAFF.